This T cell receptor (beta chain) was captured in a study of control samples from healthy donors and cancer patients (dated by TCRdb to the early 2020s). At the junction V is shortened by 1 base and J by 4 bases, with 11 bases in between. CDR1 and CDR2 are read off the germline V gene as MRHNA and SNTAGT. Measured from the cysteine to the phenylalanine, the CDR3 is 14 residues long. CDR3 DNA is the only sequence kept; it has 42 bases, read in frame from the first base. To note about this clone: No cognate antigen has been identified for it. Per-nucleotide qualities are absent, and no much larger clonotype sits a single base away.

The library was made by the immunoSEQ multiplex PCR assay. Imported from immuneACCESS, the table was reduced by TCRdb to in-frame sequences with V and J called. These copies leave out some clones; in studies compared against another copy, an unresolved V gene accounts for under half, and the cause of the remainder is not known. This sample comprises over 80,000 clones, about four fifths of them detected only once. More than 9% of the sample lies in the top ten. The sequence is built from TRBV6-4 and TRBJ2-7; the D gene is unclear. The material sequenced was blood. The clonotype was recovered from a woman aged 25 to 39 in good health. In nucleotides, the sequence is TGTGCCAGCAGTGACTTAACTGCTAGATACGAGCAGTACTTC. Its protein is CASSDLTARYEQYF.